A selection of T cell receptor beta chains follows, all from one sample in a study of shared clonotypes between healthy human individuals. Profiled with immunoSEQ multiplex PCR; TCRdb holds only in-frame clones, not every one. The data hold about 2.3 million clones, with approximately 95% observed a single time. Sequencing was carried out using naive CD4+ T cells from PBMCs. All receptors come from a man between 18 and 35 years old in good health. Some clones in this sample may be carry-over from other donors' samples. Both conserved end residues are part of each CDR3. A D gene is named only where the DNA matches it firmly. For some rows the clone size is stated as once, few or many, or as a class when expanded; others skip it.

d_gene: -; v_gene: TRBV6-5; j_gene: TRBJ2-4; abundance: -; CDR3aa: CASSLGGGNIQYF; CDR3nt: TGTGCCAGCAGTTTAGGTGGGGGAAACATTCAGTACTTC
d_gene: TRBD2; v_gene: TRBV5-4; j_gene: TRBJ2-1; abundance: -; CDR3aa: CASSPRGSGTDNEQFF; CDR3nt: TGTGCCAGCAGCCCGCGGGGGAGCGGGACCGACAATGAGCAGTTCTTC
d_gene: -; v_gene: TRBV28; j_gene: TRBJ2-1; abundance: -; CDR3aa: CASSRREQFF; CDR3nt: TGTGCCAGCAGTCGGCGGGAGCAGTTCTTC
d_gene: -; v_gene: TRBV5-1; j_gene: TRBJ1-2; abundance: -; CDR3aa: CASTPSGGANYGYTF; CDR3nt: TGCGCCAGCACCCCCTCTGGGGGAGCTAACTATGGCTACACCTTC
d_gene: -; v_gene: TRBV7-3; j_gene: TRBJ2-1; abundance: -; CDR3aa: CASSPRTSSEQFF; CDR3nt: TGTGCCAGCAGCCCAAGGACTTCCAGTGAGCAGTTCTTC
d_gene: -; v_gene: TRBV6-6; j_gene: TRBJ2-5; abundance: once; CDR3aa: CASSAQGGRETQYF; CDR3nt: TGTGCCAGCAGTGCCCAAGGGGGGAGAGAGACCCAGTACTTC
d_gene: -; v_gene: TRBV6-5; j_gene: TRBJ1-1; abundance: once; CDR3aa: CASTKGFGSEAFF; CDR3nt: TGTGCCAGCACCAAGGGGTTCGGCTCTGAAGCTTTCTTT
d_gene: TRBD2; v_gene: TRBV4-1; j_gene: TRBJ2-1; abundance: -; CDR3aa: CASSHPRGTSGINEQFF; CDR3nt: TGCGCCAGCAGCCACCCGCGCGGGACTAGCGGGATCAATGAGCAGTTCTTC
d_gene: -; v_gene: TRBV15; j_gene: TRBJ2-1; abundance: once; CDR3aa: CATSRVLGNEQFF; CDR3nt: TGTGCCACCAGCAGAGTTTTGGGGAATGAGCAGTTCTTC
d_gene: TRBD2; v_gene: TRBV2; j_gene: TRBJ2-4; abundance: -; CDR3aa: CASSGLAAAKNIQYF; CDR3nt: TGTGCCAGCAGCGGGCTAGCGGCAGCCAAAAACATTCAGTACTTC
d_gene: -; v_gene: TRBV5-4; j_gene: TRBJ2-7; abundance: once; CDR3aa: CASSSRDTSYEQYF; CDR3nt: TGTGCCAGCAGCTCGCGGGACACCTCCTACGAGCAGTACTTC
d_gene: -; v_gene: TRBV28; j_gene: TRBJ1-2; abundance: -; CDR3aa: CASSTGGGGAEGYTF; CDR3nt: TGTGCCAGCAGTACGGGAGGAGGGGGGGCTGAGGGCTACACCTTC
d_gene: TRBD1; v_gene: TRBV27; j_gene: TRBJ1-2; abundance: -; CDR3aa: CASSRTGLNYGYTF; CDR3nt: TGTGCCAGCAGCCGGACAGGGCTAAACTATGGCTACACCTTC
d_gene: -; v_gene: TRBV14; j_gene: TRBJ2-1; abundance: -; CDR3aa: CASSFSLASVGEQFF; CDR3nt: TGTGCCAGCAGCTTTTCTCTAGCCTCGGTGGGTGAGCAGTTCTTC
d_gene: -; v_gene: TRBV7-8; j_gene: TRBJ2-1; abundance: -; CDR3aa: CASSQPGLGTINEQFF; CDR3nt: TGTGCCAGCAGCCAACCGGGACTCGGAACGATCAATGAGCAGTTCTTC
d_gene: -; v_gene: TRBV5-4; j_gene: TRBJ1-2; abundance: -; CDR3aa: CASSGAGGEANYGYTF; CDR3nt: TGTGCCAGCAGCGGGGCGGGCGGGGAAGCTAACTATGGCTACACCTTC
d_gene: -; v_gene: TRBV7-2; j_gene: TRBJ1-1; abundance: -; CDR3aa: CASSLMGGARTEAFF; CDR3nt: TGTGCCAGCAGCTTAATGGGGGGCGCCCGGACTGAAGCTTTCTTT
d_gene: TRBD2; v_gene: TRBV7-3; j_gene: TRBJ2-7; abundance: -; CDR3aa: CASRFRRLAGCRVHEQYF; CDR3nt: TGTGCCAGCAGGTTTCGGAGACTAGCGGGATGTAGGGTTCACGAGCAGTACTTC
d_gene: -; v_gene: TRBV5-1; j_gene: TRBJ1-2; abundance: -; CDR3aa: CASSLVSPSPNYGYTF; CDR3nt: TGCGCCAGCAGCTTGGTCTCACCCTCACCTAACTATGGCTACACCTTC
d_gene: TRBD2; v_gene: TRBV4-1; j_gene: TRBJ2-5; abundance: -; CDR3aa: CASSHAGTRGETQYF; CDR3nt: TGCGCCAGCAGCCACGCCGGGACTAGAGGGGAGACCCAGTACTTC